The clone carrying this TCR beta chain has only a few counts. Its antigen is as yet unknown. It was with unique molecular identifiers that the TCRbeta library was prepared. TCRdb itself ran the PCR reads through MiXCR, one entry per CDR3 protein. The table has 550,000 to 800,000 distinct CDR3 sequences, around 13% seen once; the top ten hold 0.65% to 0.9%. Trimming removed 4 bases from V and 3 bases from J; junction bases left unmatched: 11. The length of the CDR3 is 16 residues. CDR1 is SEHNR and CDR2 is FQNEAQ in the germline V gene (reference sequence). These data come from a study of T-cell reconstitution after alpha-beta-depleted transplantation in children. General study points: Hyperexpanded clones declined; after one year, newly produced T cells mostly supplied diversity.

The sequence derives from a girl aged 2-10 years with congenital amegakaryocytic thrombocytopenia, due to receive a stem cell transplant. The chain uses TRBV7-9 and TRBJ2-7; 8 positions match TRBD1. The starting material was PBMCs, obtained before TCRalphabeta/CD19-depleted stem cell transplant. DNA for the CDR3: TGTGCCAGCAGCTCGGACAGGGTAATTGAAGGCTACGAGCAGTACTTC. It translates to CASSSDRVIEGYEQYF.